This T cell receptor (beta chain) was recorded in a study of blood T cell repertoires in COVID-19. The wider study: From T cells, B-cell-depleted T cells, or PBMCs came the material, which was cDNA or gDNA.

With V trimmed by 7 bases and J by 1 base, 14 bases remained unmatched. The CDR3 extends over 17 amino acids. Germline V gene sequence: CDR1 SGHVS, CDR2 FQNEAQ. Sequenced by immunoSEQ multiplex PCR; TCRdb stores in-frame clones only, minus some. The sample includes 2,500 to 4,000 clones, approximately 90% of them seen just once. Sequenced material: peripheral blood. This receptor was identified in a human donor with active COVID-19. The donor label of this sample is uncertain. This chain connects TRBV7-8 to TRBJ1-1; 8 nucleotides line up with TRBD1. The CDR3, as DNA: TGTGCCAGCACCCTCCAGGCCCCAGGGGGCGCGAACACTGAAGCTTTCTTT. This encodes CASTLQAPGGANTEAFF.